This T cell receptor beta chain was obtained from a study of blood T cell repertoires in COVID-19. Study summary: There were acute and convalescent COVID-19 samples, and they came from the United States, Italy and Spain. T cells, B-cell-depleted T cells, or PBMCs supplied cDNA or gDNA.

The authors' processing: Quantification of nucleated cells was approximated via reference gene primer amplification. Here immunoSEQ multiplex PCR was the method, and the copy in TCRdb shows in-frame clones only, minus some. From that table come the V and J calls and clone size; the DNA was used to work out D and trimming. Of approximately 250,000 clones in the sample, approximately 80% were seen once. This CDR3 comprises 13 residues. Germline V lookup: CDR1 MDHEN, CDR2 SYDVKM. J was trimmed by 5 bases and V by 6 bases; bases with no gene match: 5. The gene calls are TRBV28 and TRBJ2-5; 8 bases fit TRBD1. Sequenced input: peripheral blood. This TCR was recovered from a woman in her forties or fifties with acute or convalescent COVID-19. CDR3 sequence: CASSRQGLETQYF. CDR3 DNA: TGTGCCAGCAGCCGACAGGGGTTGGAGACCCAGTACTTC.